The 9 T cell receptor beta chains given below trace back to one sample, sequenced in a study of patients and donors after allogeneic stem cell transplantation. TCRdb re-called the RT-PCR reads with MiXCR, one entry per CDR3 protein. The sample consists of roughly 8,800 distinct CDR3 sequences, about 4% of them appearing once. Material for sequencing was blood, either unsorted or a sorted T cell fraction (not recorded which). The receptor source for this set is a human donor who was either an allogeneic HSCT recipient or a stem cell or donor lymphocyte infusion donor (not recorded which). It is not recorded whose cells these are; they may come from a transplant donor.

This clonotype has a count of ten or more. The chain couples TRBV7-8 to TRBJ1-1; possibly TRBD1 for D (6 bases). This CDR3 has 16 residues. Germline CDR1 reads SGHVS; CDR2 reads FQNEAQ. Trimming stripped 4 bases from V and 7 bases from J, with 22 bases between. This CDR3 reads CASSSARYREKVEAFF. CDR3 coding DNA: TGTGCCAGCAGCTCAGCCCGGTACAGGGAAAAAGTTGAAGCTTTCTTT. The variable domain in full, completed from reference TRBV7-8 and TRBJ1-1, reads GAGVSQSPRYKVAKRGQDVALRCDPISGHVSLFWYQQALGQGPEFLTYFQNEAQLDKSGLPSDRFFAERPEGSVSTLKIQRTQQEDSAVYLCASSSARYREKVEAFFGQGTRLTVV.

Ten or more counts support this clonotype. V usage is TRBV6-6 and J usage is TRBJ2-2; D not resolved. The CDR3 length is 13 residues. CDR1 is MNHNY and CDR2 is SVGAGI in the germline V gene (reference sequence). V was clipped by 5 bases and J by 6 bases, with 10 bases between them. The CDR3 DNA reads TGTGCCAGCAGTCCCCGGTGGTCCGGGGAGCTGTTTTTT. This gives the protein CASSPRWSGELFF.

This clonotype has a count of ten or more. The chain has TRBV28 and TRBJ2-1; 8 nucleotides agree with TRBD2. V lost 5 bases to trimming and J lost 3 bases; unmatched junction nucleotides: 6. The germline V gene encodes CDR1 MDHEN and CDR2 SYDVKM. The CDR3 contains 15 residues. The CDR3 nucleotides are TGTGCCAGCAGTCCCGGACTAGCACTCTACAATGAGCAGTTCTTC. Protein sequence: CASSPGLALYNEQFF.

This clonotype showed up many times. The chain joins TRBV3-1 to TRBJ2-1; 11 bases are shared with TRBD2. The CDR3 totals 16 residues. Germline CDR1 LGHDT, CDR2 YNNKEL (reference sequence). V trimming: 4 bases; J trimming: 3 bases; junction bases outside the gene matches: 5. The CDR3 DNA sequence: TGTGCCAGCAGCCGATGGGGACTAGCGGACTACAATGAGCAGTTCTTC. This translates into CASSRWGLADYNEQFF.

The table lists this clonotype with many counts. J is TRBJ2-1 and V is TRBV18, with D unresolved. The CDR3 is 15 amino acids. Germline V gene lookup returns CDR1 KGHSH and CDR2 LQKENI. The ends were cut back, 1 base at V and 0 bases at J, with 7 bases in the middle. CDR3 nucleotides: TGTGCCAGCTCACCACAGGGCTACTCCTACAATGAGCAGTTCTTC. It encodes CASSPQGYSYNEQFF.

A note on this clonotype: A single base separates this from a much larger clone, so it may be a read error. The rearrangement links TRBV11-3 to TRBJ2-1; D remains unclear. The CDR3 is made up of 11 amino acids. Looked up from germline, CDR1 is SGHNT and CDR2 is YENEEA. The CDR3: CASSSGNDQFF. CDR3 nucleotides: TGTGCCAGCAGCTCGGGCAATGATCAGTTCTTC. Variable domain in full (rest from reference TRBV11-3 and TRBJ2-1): EAGVVQSPRYKIIEKKQPVAFWCNPISGHNTLYWYLQNLGQGPELLIRYENEEAVDDSQLPKDRFSAERLKGVDSTLKIQPAELGDSAVYLCASSSGNDQFFGPGTRLTVL.

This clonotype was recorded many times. Written as DNA, the CDR3 is TGCGCCAGCAGCTTGGGGGCTAGCGGGGGCTACAATGAGCAGTTCTTC. Translated: CASSLGASGGYNEQFF. The rearrangement links TRBV5-1 to TRBJ2-1; TRBD2 agrees at 10 bases. V gave up 0 bases and J gave up 3 bases; unmatched junction bases: 3. The germline V gene encodes CDR1 SGHRS and CDR2 YFSETQ. This CDR3 region has 16 residues.

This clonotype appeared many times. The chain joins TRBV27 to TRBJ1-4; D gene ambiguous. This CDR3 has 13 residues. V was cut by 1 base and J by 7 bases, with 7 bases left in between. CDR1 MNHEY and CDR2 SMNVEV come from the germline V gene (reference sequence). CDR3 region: CASSLLRGEKLFF. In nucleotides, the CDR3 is TGTGCCAGCAGTTTATTAAGAGGTGAAAAACTGTTTTTT.

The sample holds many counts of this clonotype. The CDR3 loop is CASSPPIGVAGGQFF. CDR3 bases: TGTGCCAGCTCACCACCCATCGGGGTTGCAGGGGGCCAGTTCTTC. The gene calls are TRBV18 and TRBJ2-1, with 8 bases that match TRBD1. This CDR3 has 15 residues. Losses at the gene ends were 0 bases for V and 13 bases for J; bases not matched to a gene: 11. The germline V gene encodes CDR1 KGHSH and CDR2 LQKENI. The full variable domain, its missing parts supplied by reference TRBV18 and TRBJ2-1, is NAGVMQNPRHLVRRRGQEARLRCSPMKGHSHVYWYRQLPEEGLKFMVYLQKENIIDESGMPKERFSAEFPKEGPSILRIQQVVRGDSAAYFCASSPPIGVAGGQFFGPGTRLTVL.